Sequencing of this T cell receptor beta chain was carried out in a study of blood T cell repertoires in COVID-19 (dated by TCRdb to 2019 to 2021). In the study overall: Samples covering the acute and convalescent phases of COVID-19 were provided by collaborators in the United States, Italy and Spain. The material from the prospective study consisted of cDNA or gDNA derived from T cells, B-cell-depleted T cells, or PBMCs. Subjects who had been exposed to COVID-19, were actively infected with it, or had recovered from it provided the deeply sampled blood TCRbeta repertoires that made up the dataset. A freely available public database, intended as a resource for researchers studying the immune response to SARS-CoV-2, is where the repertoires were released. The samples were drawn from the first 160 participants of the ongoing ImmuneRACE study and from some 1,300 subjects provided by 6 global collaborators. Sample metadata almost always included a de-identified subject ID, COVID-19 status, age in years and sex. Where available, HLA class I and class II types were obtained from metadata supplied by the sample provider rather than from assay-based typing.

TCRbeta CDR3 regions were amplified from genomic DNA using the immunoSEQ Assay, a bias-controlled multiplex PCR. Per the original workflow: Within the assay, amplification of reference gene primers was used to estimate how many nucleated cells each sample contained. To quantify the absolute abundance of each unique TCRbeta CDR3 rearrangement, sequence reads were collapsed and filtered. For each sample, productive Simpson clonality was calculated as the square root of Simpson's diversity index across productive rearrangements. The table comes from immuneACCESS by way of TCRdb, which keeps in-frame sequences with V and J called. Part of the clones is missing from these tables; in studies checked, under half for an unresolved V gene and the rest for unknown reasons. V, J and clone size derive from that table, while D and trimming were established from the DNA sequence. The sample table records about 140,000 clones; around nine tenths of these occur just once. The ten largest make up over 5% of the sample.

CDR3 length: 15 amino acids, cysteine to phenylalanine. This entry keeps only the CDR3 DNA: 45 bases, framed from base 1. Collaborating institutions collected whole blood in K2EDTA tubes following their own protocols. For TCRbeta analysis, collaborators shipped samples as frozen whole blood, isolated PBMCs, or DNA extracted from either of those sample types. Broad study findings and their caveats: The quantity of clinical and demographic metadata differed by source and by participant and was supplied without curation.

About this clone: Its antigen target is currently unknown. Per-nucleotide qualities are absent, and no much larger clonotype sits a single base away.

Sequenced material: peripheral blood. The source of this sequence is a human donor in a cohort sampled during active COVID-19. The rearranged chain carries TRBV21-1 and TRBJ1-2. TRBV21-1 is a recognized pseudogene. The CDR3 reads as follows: CASSKVEGLGSGYTF. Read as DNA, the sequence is TGTGCCAGCAGCAAAGTAGAGGGACTGGGGAGTGGCTACACCTTC.